The clone carrying this TCR beta chain was counted many times. Antigen specificity is unknown. Broader study findings: The larger cohort examined one V-J beta rearrangement, not whole repertoires. Tumor-infiltrating Treg TCR alpha and beta sequences overlapped most with tumor naive CD4+ T cells, then blood naive. Tumor memory CD4+ T cell TCR gene usage was found to cluster with blood and lymph node memory CD4+ cells and with lymph node naive CD4+ cells.

After constant-region reverse-primer amplification, full-length variable regions underwent semi-nested PCR with Nested Universal Primer A. MiXCR, run by TCRdb on the 5' RACE reads, gives a single entry per CDR3 protein. The data hold over 45,000 distinct CDR3 sequences, with around 24% observed a single time. The sorted Tregs were CD4+CD25+CD127-/low cells. This CDR3 is built from 13 residues. The germline gives CDR1 SGHDT, CDR2 YYEEEE. Between the trimmed V and J ends, which lost 2 bases and 2 bases, there was a span of 7 bases. The chain joins TRBV5-6 to TRBJ2-5, with D hard to call. The source of this sequence is a female donor with breast cancer. Sequences were obtained from tumor-infiltrating Tregs sorted from the breast tumor. As DNA, the CDR3 is TGTGCCAGCAGCTTTTGGCGGCAAGAGACCCAGTACTTC. Its protein product is CASSFWRQETQYF.